One sample yielded the 2 T cell receptor beta chains listed below, sequenced in a study of CD8 T cells in ankylosing spondylitis. One entry per CDR3 protein, called by TCRdb with MiXCR from the 5' RACE reads. The sample lists 220,000 or so distinct CDR3 sequences, roughly a tenth seen once, with 21% in the top ten. Sequencing was carried out using blood, either unsorted or a sorted T cell fraction (not recorded which). Receptors originate from a male donor with ankylosing spondylitis or in good health (not recorded which).

This clonotype occurred a few times. V usage is TRBV7-8 and J usage is TRBJ2-6; D ambiguous. This CDR3 has 18 amino acids. Germline CDR1 and CDR2: SGHVS and FQNEAQ. Trimming took off 2 bases at V and 0 bases at J, with 14 bases between the two ends. The CDR3 here is CASSLPLQTYSGANVLTF. In DNA, the CDR3 is TGTGCCAGCAGCTTACCCTTGCAGACCTACTCTGGGGCCAACGTCCTGACTTTC.

This clonotype was observed many times. The chain links TRBV12-3 or TRBV12-4 to TRBJ1-1; weak D call: TRBD1 (5 bases). The V gene lost 4 bases and the J gene lost 0 bases, with 6 bases spanning the gap. This CDR3 spans 13 amino acids. This chain's CDR3 is CASSWGLNTEAFF. Here the CDR3 DNA reads TGTGCCAGCAGTTGGGGCCTGAACACTGAAGCTTTCTTT.